This T cell receptor beta chain is from a study of cytomegalovirus exposure and HLA in healthy donors. Overall study findings and caveats: After further analysis at a later stage, 15,000 to 20,000 TCR beta sequences were associated with HLA alleles at 0.05 false discovery rate. Prior analysis indicated that the majority of TCR beta V segments exhibited productivity approximately 87% or approximately 30% of the time. The authors later found HLA-associated TCR beta chains more clonally expanded than equally common others.

The PCR ran on 60 Vbeta and 13 Jbeta primers. TCRdb keeps only in-frame clones here, not all; method: immunoSEQ multiplex PCR. Of approximately 170,000 clones in the sample, about 82% are singletons; the top ten hold less than 0.9%. Concerning this clone itself: As yet, its antigen is unknown.

This CDR3 has 15 residues. Losses at the gene ends were 3 bases for V and 4 bases for J; bases not matched to a gene: 3. CDR1 is KGHSH, CDR2 LQKENI, per germline. The rearrangement uses TRBV18 and TRBJ2-2, with 9 positions matching TRBD1. The TCR originated in a female donor in good health and CMV-seronegative. Material for sequencing was PBMCs. As DNA, the CDR3 is TGTGCCAGCTCACCGGGACAGGGTAGCACCGGGGAGCTGTTTTTT. Its translation is CASSPGQGSTGELFF.